This section outlines one T cell receptor beta chain sequence together with its context. The antigen is undetermined. This entry belongs to a study of T cell repertoires in cytomegalovirus infection. Overall study: Signatures in public TCR beta sequences pointed to both CMV infection and matching HLA type.

V gave up 7 bases and J gave up 6 bases; unmatched junction bases: 13. The CDR3 has 15 residues. The germline gives CDR1 SGDLS, CDR2 YYNGEE. Study-wide results and caveats: In two of eight donors, the top clonotype was HLA-C-restricted CMV-specific. The study identified carriers of CMV plus the relevant HLA from cumulative public TCR beta family frequency.

MiXCR was run by TCRdb on the reads, yielding one entry per CDR3 protein. Of roughly 190,000 distinct CDR3 sequences in the sample, nearly 9.5% are singletons; the top ten hold about 5%. This TCR derives from a human donor in good health (CMV status not recorded). Some clones in this sample may be carry-over from other donors' samples. The rearrangement links TRBV9 to TRBJ2-3, with 8 bases that match TRBD2. Sample: PBMCs. The CDR3 region has the DNA TGTGCCAGCGGGTATGGGCGGGGGGCTGGGGATACGCAGTATTTT. Amino acids: CASGYGRGAGDTQYF. Supplemented by reference TRBV9 and TRBJ2-3, the full variable domain reads DSGVTQTPKHLITATGQRVTLRCSPRSGDLSVYWYQQSLDQGLQFLIQYYNGEERAKGNILERFSAQQFPDLHSELNLSSLELGDSALYFCASGYGRGAGDTQYFGPGTRLTVL.